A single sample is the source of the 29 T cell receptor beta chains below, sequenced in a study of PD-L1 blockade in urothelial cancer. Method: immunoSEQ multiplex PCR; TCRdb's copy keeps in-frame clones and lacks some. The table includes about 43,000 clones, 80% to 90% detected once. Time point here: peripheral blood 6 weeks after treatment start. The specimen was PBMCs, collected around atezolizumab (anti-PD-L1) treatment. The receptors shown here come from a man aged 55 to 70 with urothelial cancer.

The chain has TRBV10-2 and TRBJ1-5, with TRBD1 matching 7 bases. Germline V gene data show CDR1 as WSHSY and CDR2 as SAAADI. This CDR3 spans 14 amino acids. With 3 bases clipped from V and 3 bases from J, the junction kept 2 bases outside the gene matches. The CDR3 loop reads CASSDQGDNQPQHF. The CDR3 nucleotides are TGCGCCAGCAGTGATCAGGGGGACAATCAGCCCCAGCATTTT.

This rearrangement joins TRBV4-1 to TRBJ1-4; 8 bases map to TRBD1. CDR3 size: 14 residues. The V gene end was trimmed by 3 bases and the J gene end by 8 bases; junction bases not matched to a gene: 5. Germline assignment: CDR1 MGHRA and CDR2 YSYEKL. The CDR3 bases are TGCGCCAGCAGCCAGCCAGGGGGCAGGGAAAAACTGTTTTTT. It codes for CASSQPGGREKLFF.

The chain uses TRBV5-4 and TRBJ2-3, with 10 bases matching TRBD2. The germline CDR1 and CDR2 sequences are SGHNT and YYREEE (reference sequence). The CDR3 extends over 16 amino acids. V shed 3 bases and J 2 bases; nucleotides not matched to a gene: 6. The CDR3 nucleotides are TGTGCCAGCAGCTATGCTAGCGGGGGAGCCACAGATACGCAGTATTTT. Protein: CASSYASGGATDTQYF.

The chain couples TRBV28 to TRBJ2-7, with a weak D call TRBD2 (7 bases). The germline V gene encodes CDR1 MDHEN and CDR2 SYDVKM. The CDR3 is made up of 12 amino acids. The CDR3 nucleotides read TGTGCTAGTAGGGGGGGGAGCTACGAGCAGTACTTC. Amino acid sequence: CASRGGSYEQYF.

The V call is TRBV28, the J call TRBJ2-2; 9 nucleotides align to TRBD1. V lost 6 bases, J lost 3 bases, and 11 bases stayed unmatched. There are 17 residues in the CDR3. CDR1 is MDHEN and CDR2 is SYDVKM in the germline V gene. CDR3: CASSRGQRDRDTGELFF. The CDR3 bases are TGTGCCAGCAGCAGGGGGCAACGGGACAGGGACACCGGGGAGCTGTTTTTT.

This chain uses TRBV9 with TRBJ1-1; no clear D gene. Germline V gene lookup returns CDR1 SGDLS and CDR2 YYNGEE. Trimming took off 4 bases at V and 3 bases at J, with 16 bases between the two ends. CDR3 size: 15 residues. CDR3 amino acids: CASSIGAAWDTEAFF. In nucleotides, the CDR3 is TGTGCCAGCAGCATCGGCGCGGCTTGGGACACTGAAGCTTTCTTT.

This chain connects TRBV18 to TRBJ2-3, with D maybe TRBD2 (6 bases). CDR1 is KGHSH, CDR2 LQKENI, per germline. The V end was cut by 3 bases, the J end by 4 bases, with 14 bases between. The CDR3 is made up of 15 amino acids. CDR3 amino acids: CASSPSGVRADTQYF. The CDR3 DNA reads TGTGCCAGCTCACCGTCGGGGGTTCGGGCAGATACGCAGTATTTT.

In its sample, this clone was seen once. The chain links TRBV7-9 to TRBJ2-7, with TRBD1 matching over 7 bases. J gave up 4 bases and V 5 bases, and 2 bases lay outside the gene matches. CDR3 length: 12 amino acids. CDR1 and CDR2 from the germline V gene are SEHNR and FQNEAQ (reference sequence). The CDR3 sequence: CASSLQGYEQYF. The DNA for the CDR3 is TGTGCCAGCAGCCTACAGGGGTACGAGCAGTACTTC.

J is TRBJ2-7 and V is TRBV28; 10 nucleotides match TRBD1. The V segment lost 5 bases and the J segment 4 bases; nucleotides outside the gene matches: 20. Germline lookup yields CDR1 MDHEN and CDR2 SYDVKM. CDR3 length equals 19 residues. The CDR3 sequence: CASSPKTGGGVGELYEQYF. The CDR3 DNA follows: TGTGCCAGCAGTCCGAAGACAGGGGGCGGGGTGGGGGAACTTTACGAGCAGTACTTC.

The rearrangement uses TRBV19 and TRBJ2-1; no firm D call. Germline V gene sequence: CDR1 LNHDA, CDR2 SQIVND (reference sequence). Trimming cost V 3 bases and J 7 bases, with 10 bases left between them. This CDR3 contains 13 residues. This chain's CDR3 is CASSMGLGNEQFF. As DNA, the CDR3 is TGTGCCAGTAGTATGGGTCTAGGAAATGAGCAGTTCTTC.

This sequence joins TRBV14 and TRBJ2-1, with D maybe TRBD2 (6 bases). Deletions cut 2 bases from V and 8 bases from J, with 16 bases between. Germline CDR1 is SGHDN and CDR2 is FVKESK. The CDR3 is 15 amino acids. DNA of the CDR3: TGTGCCAGCAGCCAACCCGGGACTGAACCCCATGAGCAGTTCTTC. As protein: CASSQPGTEPHEQFF.

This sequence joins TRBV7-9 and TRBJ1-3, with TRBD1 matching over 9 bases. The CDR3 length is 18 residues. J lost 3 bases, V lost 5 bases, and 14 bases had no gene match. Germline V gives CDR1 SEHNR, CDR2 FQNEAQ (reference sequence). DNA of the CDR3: TGTGCCAGCAGCGCCCCGGGACAGGGTTGGACGGATGGAAACACCATATATTTT. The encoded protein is CASSAPGQGWTDGNTIYF.

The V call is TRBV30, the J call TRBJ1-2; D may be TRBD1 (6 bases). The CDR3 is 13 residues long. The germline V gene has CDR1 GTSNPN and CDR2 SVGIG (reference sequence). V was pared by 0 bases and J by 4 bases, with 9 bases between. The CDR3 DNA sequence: TGTGCCTGGAGTGTAGGGGGGGCCTATGGCTACACCTTC. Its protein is CAWSVGGAYGYTF.

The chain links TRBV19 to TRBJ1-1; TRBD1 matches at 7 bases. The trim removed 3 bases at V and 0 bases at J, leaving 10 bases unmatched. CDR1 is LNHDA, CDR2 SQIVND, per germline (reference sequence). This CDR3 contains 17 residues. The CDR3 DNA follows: TGTGCCAGTAGTATCACCGGGACAGAACCTCTGAACACTGAAGCTTTCTTT. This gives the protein CASSITGTEPLNTEAFF.

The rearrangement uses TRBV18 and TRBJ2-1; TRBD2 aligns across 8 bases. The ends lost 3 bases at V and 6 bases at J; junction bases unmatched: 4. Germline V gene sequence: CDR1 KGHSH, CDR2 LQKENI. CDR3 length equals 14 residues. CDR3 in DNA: TGTGCCAGCTCACCCGAACTAGCGGTCAATGAGCAGTTCTTC. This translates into CASSPELAVNEQFF.

The CDR3 is CASSPQVAGLYNEQFF. The CDR3 coding sequence is TGCGCCAGCAGCCCCCAAGTAGCGGGCCTATACAATGAGCAGTTCTTC. This sequence joins TRBV5-1 and TRBJ2-1, with 7 bases lining up with TRBD2. CDR1 and CDR2 (germline): SGHRS, YFSETQ. V trimming: 4 bases; J trimming: 4 bases; junction bases outside the gene matches: 11. CDR3 length equals 16 residues.

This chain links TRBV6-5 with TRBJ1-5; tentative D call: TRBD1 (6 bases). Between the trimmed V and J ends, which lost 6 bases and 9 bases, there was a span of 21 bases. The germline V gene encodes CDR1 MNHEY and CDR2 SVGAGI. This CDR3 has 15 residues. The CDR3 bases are TGTGCCAGCAGGAAGGGGGGGACGGGCGCGGGGCCCCAGCATTTT. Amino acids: CASRKGGTGAGPQHF.

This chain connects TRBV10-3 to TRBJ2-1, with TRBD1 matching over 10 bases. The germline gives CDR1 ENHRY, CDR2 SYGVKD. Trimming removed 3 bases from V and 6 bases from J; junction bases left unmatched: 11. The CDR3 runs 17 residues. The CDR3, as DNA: TGTGCCATCAGTGACCACGCAAGGGACAGGGGTGGCAATGAGCAGTTCTTC. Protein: CAISDHARDRGGNEQFF.

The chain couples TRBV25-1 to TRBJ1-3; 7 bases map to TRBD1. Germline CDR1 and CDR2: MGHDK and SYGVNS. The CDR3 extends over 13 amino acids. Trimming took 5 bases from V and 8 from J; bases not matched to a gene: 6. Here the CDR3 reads CASSSRGLDTIYF. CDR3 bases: TGTGCCAGCAGTTCCAGGGGGTTAGACACCATATATTTT.

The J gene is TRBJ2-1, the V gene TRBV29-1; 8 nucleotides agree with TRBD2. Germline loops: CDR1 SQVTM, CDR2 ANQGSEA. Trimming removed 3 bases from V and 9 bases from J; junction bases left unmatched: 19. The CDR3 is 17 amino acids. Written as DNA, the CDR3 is TGCAGCGTTGACGGGGTCAGGACTAGCATTTCTCCGGGTGAGCAGTTCTTC. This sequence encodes CSVDGVRTSISPGEQFF.

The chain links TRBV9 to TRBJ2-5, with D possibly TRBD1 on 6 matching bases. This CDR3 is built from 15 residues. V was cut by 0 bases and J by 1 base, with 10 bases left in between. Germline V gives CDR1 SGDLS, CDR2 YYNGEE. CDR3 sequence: CASSVGGQAQETQYF. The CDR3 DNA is TGTGCCAGCAGCGTAGGGGGGCAGGCCCAAGAGACCCAGTACTTC.

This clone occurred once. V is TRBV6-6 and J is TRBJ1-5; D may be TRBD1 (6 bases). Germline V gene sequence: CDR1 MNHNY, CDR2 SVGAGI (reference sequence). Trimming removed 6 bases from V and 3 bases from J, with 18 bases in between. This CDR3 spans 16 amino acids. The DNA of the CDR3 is TGTGCCAGCAGCTTTAGGACAGACCGCTTCAATCAGCCCCAGCATTTT. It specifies CASSFRTDRFNQPQHF.

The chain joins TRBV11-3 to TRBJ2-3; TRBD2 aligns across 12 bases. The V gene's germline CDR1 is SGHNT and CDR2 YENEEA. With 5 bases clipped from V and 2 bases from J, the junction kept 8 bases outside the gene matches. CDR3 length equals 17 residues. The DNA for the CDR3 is TGTGCCAGCAGCAAACGACTAGCGGGGGCCCTCACAGATACGCAGTATTTT. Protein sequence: CASSKRLAGALTDTQYF.

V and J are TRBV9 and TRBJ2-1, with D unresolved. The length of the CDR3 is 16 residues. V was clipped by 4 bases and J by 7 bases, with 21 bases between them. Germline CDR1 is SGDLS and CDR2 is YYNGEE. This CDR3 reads CASSQVGSLKENEQFF. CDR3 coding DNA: TGTGCCAGCAGCCAGGTGGGCTCCCTGAAAGAAAATGAGCAGTTCTTC.

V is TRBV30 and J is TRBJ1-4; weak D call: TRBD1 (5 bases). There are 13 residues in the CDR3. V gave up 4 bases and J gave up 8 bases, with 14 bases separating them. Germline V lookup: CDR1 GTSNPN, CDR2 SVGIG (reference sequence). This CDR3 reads CAWTQQGGEKLFF. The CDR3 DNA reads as TGTGCCTGGACTCAGCAGGGAGGCGAAAAACTGTTTTTT. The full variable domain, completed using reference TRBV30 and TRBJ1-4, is SQTIHQWPATLVQPVGSPLSLECTVEGTSNPNLYWYRQAAGRGLQLLFYSVGIGQISSEVPQNLSASRPQDRQFILSSKKLLLSDSGFYLCAWTQQGGEKLFFGSGTQLSVL.

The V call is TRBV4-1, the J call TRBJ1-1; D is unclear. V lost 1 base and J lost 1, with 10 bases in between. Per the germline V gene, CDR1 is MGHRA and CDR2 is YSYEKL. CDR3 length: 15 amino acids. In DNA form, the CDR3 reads TGCGCCAGCAGCCAAGGTTGGAGAACGAACACTGAAGCTTTCTTT. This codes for CASSQGWRTNTEAFF.

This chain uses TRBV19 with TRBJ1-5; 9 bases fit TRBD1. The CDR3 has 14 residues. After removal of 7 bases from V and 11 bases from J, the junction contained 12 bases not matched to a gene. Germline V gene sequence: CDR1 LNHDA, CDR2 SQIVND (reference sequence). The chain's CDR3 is CASMTQGAPSAQHF. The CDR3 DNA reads TGTGCCAGTATGACACAGGGGGCCCCATCGGCCCAGCATTTT.

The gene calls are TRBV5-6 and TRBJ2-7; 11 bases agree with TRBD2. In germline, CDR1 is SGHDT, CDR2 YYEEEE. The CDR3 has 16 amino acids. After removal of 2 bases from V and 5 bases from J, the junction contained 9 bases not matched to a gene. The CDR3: CASSLRLAGFTDEQYF. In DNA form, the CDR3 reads TGTGCCAGCAGCTTAAGACTAGCGGGGTTCACCGACGAGCAGTACTTC.

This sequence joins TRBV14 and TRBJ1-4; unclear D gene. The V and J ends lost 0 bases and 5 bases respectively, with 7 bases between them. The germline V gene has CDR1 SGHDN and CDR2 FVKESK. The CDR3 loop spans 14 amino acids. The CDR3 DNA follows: TGTGCCAGCAGCCAAGATCTCGGGAATGAAAAACTGTTTTTT. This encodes CASSQDLGNEKLFF.